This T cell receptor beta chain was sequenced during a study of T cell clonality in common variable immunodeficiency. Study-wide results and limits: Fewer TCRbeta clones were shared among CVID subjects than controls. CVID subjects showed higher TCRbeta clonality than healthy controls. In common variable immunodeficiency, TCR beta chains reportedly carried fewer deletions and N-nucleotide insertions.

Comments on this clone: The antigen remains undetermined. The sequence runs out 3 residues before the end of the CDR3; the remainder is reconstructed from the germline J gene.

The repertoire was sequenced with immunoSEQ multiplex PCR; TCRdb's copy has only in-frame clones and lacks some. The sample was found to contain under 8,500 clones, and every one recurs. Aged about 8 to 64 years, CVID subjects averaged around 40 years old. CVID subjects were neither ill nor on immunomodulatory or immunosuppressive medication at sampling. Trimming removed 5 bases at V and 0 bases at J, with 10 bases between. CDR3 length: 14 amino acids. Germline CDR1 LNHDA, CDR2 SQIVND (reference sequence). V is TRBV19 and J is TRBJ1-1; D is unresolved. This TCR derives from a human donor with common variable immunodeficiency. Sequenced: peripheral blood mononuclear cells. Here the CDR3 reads CASSLAGLNTEAFF. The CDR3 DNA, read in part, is TGTGCCAGTAGTTTGGCGGGGTTGAACACTGAA.